The rows below give T cell receptor beta chains drawn from one sample of a study of Ad26.COV2.S vaccination and SARS-CoV-2 variants. TCRdb's table, derived via immunoSEQ multiplex PCR, lists solely in-frame clones and lacks some. This repertoire shows just over 350,000 clones, roughly 85% found once; its top ten account for about 3.3%. Sequenced here: peripheral blood, sampled in a trial of Ad26.COV2.S vaccine versus placebo. All receptors derive from a person aged 18 to 65 who received the Ad26.COV2.S COVID-19 vaccine or a placebo. The CDR3 runs from the conserved cysteine through the conserved F or W. The D gene is left open where the match is weak. Size is omitted from some rows. Given values are once, few, many or a class for expanded clones.

D gene | J gene | clone size | V gene | CDR3 protein | CDR3 DNA
TRBD2 | TRBJ2-5 | . | TRBV5-8 | CASSLGLAGGGETQYF | TGTGCCAGCAGCTTGGGACTAGCGGGAGGAGGAGAGACCCAGTACTTC
. | TRBJ1-1 | . | TRBV15 | CATSNTGGRTEAFF | TGTGCCACCAGCAATACCGGGGGCAGGACTGAAGCTTTCTTT
. | TRBJ2-3 | . | TRBV30 | CAWTGESTDTQYF | TGTGCCTGGACGGGAGAGAGCACAGATACGCAGTATTTT
. | TRBJ2-1 | . | TRBV27 | CASKRTGGGGEQFF | TGTGCCAGCAAAAGGACAGGTGGCGGGGGGGAGCAGTTCTTC
TRBD2 | TRBJ2-3 | . | TRBV4-3 | CASSQDGLADPVQRDTQYF | TGCGCCAGCAGCCAAGACGGGCTAGCGGACCCCGTACAACGAGATACGCAGTATTTT
TRBD2 | TRBJ2-4 | . | TRBV13 | CASSRGEGNIQYF | TGTGCCAGCAGCCGCGGGGAGGGGAACATTCAGTACTTC
. | TRBJ1-5 | . | TRBV7-8 | CASSLEGQGIHQPQHF | TGTGCCAGCAGCTTAGAAGGGCAGGGAATTCATCAGCCCCAGCATTTT
. | TRBJ1-1 | . | TRBV9 | CASSAGHADTEAFF | TGTGCCAGCAGCGCGGGACATGCGGACACTGAAGCTTTCTTT
TRBD2 | TRBJ2-7 | . | TRBV5-1 | CASSQEREPYEQYF | TGCGCCAGCAGCCAGGAGCGGGAGCCCTACGAGCAGTACTTC
TRBD2 | TRBJ2-7 | . | TRBV5-1 | CASSLSPSGGEQYF | TGCGCCAGCAGCTTGTCCCCTAGCGGGGGCGAGCAGTACTTC
. | TRBJ2-7 | . | TRBV11-2 | CASSLQGSAQPYEQYF | TGTGCCAGCAGCTTACAAGGCTCAGCTCAGCCCTACGAGCAGTACTTC
. | TRBJ1-4 | . | TRBV29-1 | CSVAGGTNEKLFF | TGCAGCGTTGCGGGGGGGACAAATGAAAAACTGTTTTTT
TRBD1 | TRBJ2-1 | . | TRBV12-5 | CASGQGASSYNEQFF | TGTGCTAGTGGACAGGGGGCTAGCTCCTACAATGAGCAGTTCTTC
TRBD2 | TRBJ2-3 | . | TRBV6-1 | CASSAPPGAGGGTDTQYF | TGTGCCAGCAGTGCCCCCCCGGGGGCGGGAGGTGGCACAGATACGCAGTATTTT
. | TRBJ2-5 | . | TRBV5-4 | CASSLESGKTQYF | TGTGCCAGCAGCTTGGAGTCTGGAAAGACCCAGTACTTC
. | TRBJ2-7 | . | TRBV7-2 | CASSFQGSYEQYF | TGTGCCAGCAGCTTCCAGGGCTCCTACGAGCAGTACTTC
TRBD1 | TRBJ1-1 | . | TRBV5-6 | CASSLAAGGAATEAFF | TGTGCCAGCAGCTTGGCCGCAGGGGGCGCCGCCACTGAAGCTTTCTTT
. | TRBJ2-3 | once | TRBV6-6 | CASRNTGFTDTQYF | TGTGCCAGCAGAAATACAGGGTTCACAGATACGCAGTATTTT
TRBD2 | TRBJ2-5 | . | TRBV7-2 | CASSLPGREETQYF | TGTGCCAGCAGCTTACCGGGGAGGGAAGAGACCCAGTACTTC
. | TRBJ1-1 | few | TRBV4-1 | CASSQLARGNTEAFF | TGCGCCAGCAGCCAATTAGCCAGGGGGAACACTGAAGCTTTCTTT
. | TRBJ2-5 | . | TRBV7-2 | CASSLDSQETQYF | TGTGCCAGCAGCCTGGACAGTCAAGAGACCCAGTACTTC
TRBD1 | TRBJ2-3 | . | TRBV29-1 | CSVDQGASDTQYF | TGCAGCGTCGACCAGGGGGCGTCAGATACGCAGTATTTT
. | TRBJ2-7 | few | TRBV28 | CASSLRLEQYF | TGTGCCAGCAGTCTAAGATTGGAGCAGTACTTC
. | TRBJ1-1 | many | TRBV3-1/TRBV3-2 | CASSQVAGEGTEAFF | TGTGCCAGCAGCCAAGTAGCTGGGGAGGGCACTGAAGCTTTCTTT
. | TRBJ1-2 | . | TRBV28 | CASETGQTNYGYTF | TGTGCCAGCGAGACAGGACAAACTAACTATGGCTACACCTTC
. | TRBJ1-1 | . | TRBV10-3 | CATSGDSNTEAFF | TGTGCCACCTCAGGGGACTCGAACACTGAAGCTTTCTTT
. | TRBJ1-2 | . | TRBV6-2/TRBV6-3 | CASSNRDGNYGYTF | TGTGCCAGCAGCAACCGGGACGGAAACTATGGCTACACCTTC
. | TRBJ2-7 | . | TRBV4-3 | CASSQTTIYEQYF | TGCGCCAGCAGCCAGACGACAATCTACGAGCAGTACTTC
. | TRBJ2-7 | . | TRBV3-1/TRBV3-2 | CASSQLSEQYF | TGTGCCAGCAGCCAACTAAGTGAGCAGTACTTC
. | TRBJ2-5 | . | TRBV9 | CASSVQAATQYF | TGTGCCAGCAGCGTACAAGCGGCGACCCAGTACTTC
. | TRBJ2-7 | . | TRBV7-2 | CASTARSGYEQYF | TGTGCCAGCACTGCAAGGTCTGGGTACGAGCAGTACTTC
. | TRBJ1-2 | . | TRBV2 | CASTHDGDGYTF | TGTGCCAGCACCCATGACGGGGATGGCTACACCTTC
. | TRBJ2-7 | . | TRBV6-5 | CASSYSLRLASEQYF | TGTGCCAGCAGTTACTCCCTCCGGCTAGCGAGCGAGCAGTACTTC
TRBD2 | TRBJ2-5 | few | TRBV5-1 | CASSSGLAGILQETQYF | TGCGCCAGCAGTTCGGGACTAGCGGGGATCCTTCAAGAGACCCAGTACTTC
TRBD1 | TRBJ2-7 | . | TRBV27 | CASSPTRQGLTYEQYF | TGTGCCAGCAGTCCTACTAGACAGGGGTTAACCTACGAGCAGTACTTC
TRBD1 | TRBJ1-3 | . | TRBV6-2/TRBV6-3 | CASSIGQGGNTIYF | TGTGCCAGCAGCATTGGACAGGGTGGAAACACCATATATTTT
TRBD2 | TRBJ2-1 | . | TRBV3-1/TRBV3-2 | CASSHCPGLALNEQFF | TGTGCCAGCAGCCACTGTCCGGGACTAGCGCTGAATGAGCAGTTCTTC
TRBD1 | TRBJ1-2 | . | TRBV28 | CASSLGSRGGSYGYTF | TGTGCCAGCAGTTTAGGTAGCAGGGGGGGGTCCTATGGCTACACCTTC
TRBD1 | TRBJ1-2 | . | TRBV5-1 | CASSLDQGQGAYGYTF | TGCGCCAGCAGCTTGGATCAGGGACAGGGGGCTTATGGCTACACCTTC
. | TRBJ1-6 | . | TRBV10-3 | CAIGRKSSYNSPLHF | TGTGCCATCGGACGGAAAAGCTCCTATAATTCACCCCTCCACTTT
. | TRBJ2-1 | . | TRBV7-2 | CASSLVVTNSYNEQFF | TGTGCCAGCAGCTTAGTTGTGACTAACTCCTACAATGAGCAGTTCTTC
. | TRBJ1-2 | . | TRBV2 | CASSLDRYYGYTF | TGTGCCAGCAGTTTGGACAGATACTATGGCTACACCTTC
TRBD2 | TRBJ2-7 | . | TRBV3-1/TRBV3-2 | CASSPNGGLRYEQYF | TGTGCCAGCAGCCCCAACGGGGGGTTGCGCTACGAGCAGTACTTC
. | TRBJ2-2 | once | TRBV12-3/TRBV12-4 | CASSLDTGELFF | TGTGCCAGCAGCTTGGACACCGGGGAGCTGTTTTTT
. | TRBJ1-5 | few | TRBV21-1 | CASSLPGVNGNQPQHF | TGTGCCAGCAGCTTACCAGGGGTAAATGGCAATCAGCCCCAGCATTTT
. | TRBJ2-2 | few | TRBV28 | CASSKTTGELFF | TGTGCCAGCAGTAAGACAACCGGGGAGCTGTTTTTT
. | TRBJ2-1 | . | TRBV10-3 | CAISQTTDASEQFF | TGTGCCATCAGTCAGACTACAGATGCCTCCGAGCAGTTCTTC
TRBD1 | TRBJ1-4 | few | TRBV28 | CASSSQGASNEKLFF | TGTGCCAGCAGTTCACAGGGGGCTTCCAATGAAAAACTGTTTTTT
. | TRBJ1-4 | . | TRBV9 | CASSLNSATNEKLFF | TGTGCCAGCAGCCTCAACTCTGCAACTAATGAAAAACTGTTTTTT
. | TRBJ2-5 | . | TRBV11-2 | CASSLDRGTGETQYF | TGTGCCAGCAGCTTAGATCGGGGGACGGGGGAGACCCAGTACTTC
. | TRBJ1-5 | . | TRBV6-5 | CASSYAGNQPQHF | TGTGCCAGCAGTTATGCGGGCAATCAGCCCCAGCATTTT
. | TRBJ2-7 | . | TRBV30 | CAWSVSASEQYF | TGTGCCTGGAGTGTATCCGCCAGCGAGCAGTACTTC
. | TRBJ2-1 | few | TRBV6-2/TRBV6-3 | CASSYRTLDNEQFF | TGTGCCAGCAGTTACCGCACACTAGACAATGAGCAGTTCTTC
. | TRBJ2-1 | once | TRBV29-1 | CSVEGQGGLDEQFF | TGCAGCGTTGAAGGCCAGGGGGGGTTGGATGAGCAGTTCTTC